This TCR beta chain comes out of a study of blood T cell repertoires in COVID-19 (TCRdb year 2020). Study-level background: Samples from collaborators originated in the United States, Italy and Spain and spanned both the acute and convalescent phases of COVID-19. The prospective study material was composed of cDNA or gDNA derived from T cells, B-cell-depleted T cells, or PBMCs. Deeply sampled blood TCRbeta repertoires from subjects exposed to, actively infected with, or recovered from COVID-19 were included in the dataset. The repertoires were released in a freely available public database intended as a resource for research on the immune response to SARS-CoV-2. Samples were obtained from the ongoing ImmuneRACE study (first 160 participants) and from about 1,300 subjects provided by 6 global collaborators. Nearly every sample came with metadata listing a de-identified subject ID, COVID-19 status, age in years and sex. Where available, HLA class I and class II types were obtained from metadata supplied by the sample provider rather than from assay-based typing. Study-level results and caveats: The amount of clinical and demographic metadata varied by source and participant and was provided uncurated.

Compared with germline, V lacks 4 bases and J lacks 4 bases; bases without a gene match: 4. The germline V gene (reference sequence) provides CDR1 LGHDT and CDR2 YNNKEL. The CDR3 covers 14 residues, taking in both the cysteine and the phenylalanine. The DNA shown is the 42-base CDR3, in frame from base 1. One collaborating source in Seattle enrolled patients during active infection and followed them longitudinally through the course of disease. The collaborating institutions used their own protocols to collect whole blood in K2EDTA tubes. For TCRbeta analysis, collaborators shipped samples as frozen whole blood, isolated PBMCs, or DNA extracted from either of those sample types. For this clone: The antigen this receptor binds is unknown. Per-base quality was not reported, and no clone a single base away is much larger than it.

TCRbeta CDR3 regions were amplified from genomic DNA by means of the immunoSEQ Assay, a bias-controlled multiplex PCR. Regarding the original processing steps: Within the assay, amplification of reference gene primers was used to estimate how many nucleated cells each sample contained. To quantify the absolute abundance of each unique TCRbeta CDR3 rearrangement, sequence reads were collapsed and filtered. For each sample, productive Simpson clonality was calculated by taking the square root of Simpson's diversity index across productive rearrangements. The source is immuneACCESS, and TCRdb retained only in-frame sequences with V and J called. Part of the clones is not carried over; for the studies checked, unresolved V genes explain less than half of this, and the remainder is unexplained. For V, J and clone size, that table is used; D and trimming come from the DNA. Across this sample there are fewer than 30,000 clones, with approximately 83% seen only once. About 30% of the sample rests with the top ten.

The chain was built from TRBV3-1 (or the pseudogene TRBV3-2) and TRBJ1-5; 7 nucleotides in the junction match TRBD1. Material for sequencing was peripheral blood. The clonotype was recovered from a woman aged 80 or over with COVID-19, enrolled during active disease. The CDR3 sequence is CASSRAGGNQPQHF. The nucleotide sequence reads TGTGCCAGCAGCCGAGCAGGGGGAAATCAGCCCCAGCATTTT.